In this sample, the clone carrying this T cell receptor beta chain turned up many times. Its antigen is not identified. The data stem from a study of T cells in Graves' hyperthyroidism and ophthalmopathy. Study results and caveats: Blood also carried most thyroid clonotypes expanded above 0.001. In simple terms, a model built on 13 V-J features told ophthalmopathy apart from stable hyperthyroidism.

Amplification of TCR beta CDR3 regions was performed using RNA transcripts as template. First-round RT-PCR targeting the TCR CDR3 was performed with the HTBI primer set. TCRdb re-called the multiplex PCR reads with MiXCR, one entry per CDR3 protein. The sample records under 350,000 distinct CDR3 sequences, 15% to 20% being singletons. Those with hyperthyroidism were 18 to 65 years old, newly diagnosed, and ill for under 2 months. Cells are PBMCs isolated from 9 to 10 ml of fresh blood. Trimming at V came to 5 bases and at J to 4 bases, leaving 4 bases not matched to a gene. CDR3 size: 15 residues. V and J are TRBV12-3 or TRBV12-4 and TRBJ2-5; 13 nucleotides agree with TRBD2. The receptor was isolated from a woman aged 50 to 65 with Graves' hyperthyroidism. The sequencing input was blood. The CDR3 loop reads CASSQGLAGVETQYF. In DNA, the CDR3 is TGTGCCAGCAGTCAAGGACTAGCGGGGGTAGAGACCCAGTACTTC.